The 21 T cell receptor beta chains below all came from one sample that was sequenced in a study of cytomegalovirus exposure and HLA in healthy donors. This PCR relied on a set of 60 Vbeta primers and 13 Jbeta primers. Libraries were prepared by immunoSEQ multiplex PCR; TCRdb keeps only in-frame clonotypes and omits some of them. This table has around 200,000 clones, roughly four fifths appearing once. Sequencing was done on a sample of PBMCs. These receptors all come from a woman under 40 in good health and CMV-seropositive.

This chain uses TRBV5-4 with TRBJ2-7; 8 nucleotides align to TRBD2. After removal of 4 bases from V and 3 bases from J, the junction contained 9 bases not matched to a gene. Germline loops: CDR1 SGHNT, CDR2 YYREEE (reference sequence). The length of the CDR3 is 15 residues. The CDR3 bases are TGTGCCAGCAGCCGCCCCGGGACTAGTGACTACGAGCAGTACTTC. Protein: CASSRPGTSDYEQYF.

The chain links TRBV28 to TRBJ2-7; TRBD1 is a possible D gene (6 bases). V was pared by 2 bases and J by 2 bases, with 10 bases between. The CDR3 covers 14 residues. From germline, CDR1 is MDHEN and CDR2 SYDVKM. The CDR3 region is CASSLVQGPYEQYF. The CDR3 DNA is TGTGCCAGCAGTTTAGTACAGGGACCCTACGAGCAGTACTTC. Together with reference TRBV28 and TRBJ2-7, the CDR3 gives the full variable domain: DVKVTQSSRYLVKRTGEKVFLECVQDMDHENMFWYRQDPGLGLRLIYFSYDVKMKEKGDIPEGYSVSREKKERFSLILESASTNQTSMYLCASSLVQGPYEQYFGPGTRLTVT.

The chain carries TRBV6-1 and TRBJ2-5; 7 bases fit TRBD1. The closer fit of TRBJ2-7 to the DNA end suggests the J call may be wrong. This CDR3 region has 14 residues. The germline V gene has CDR1 MNHNS and CDR2 SASEGT. The CDR3 here is CASSSTGPSYEQYF. Written as DNA, the CDR3 is TGTGCCAGCAGCTCGACAGGGCCTTCCTACGAGCAGTACTTC.

Only a few counts were recorded for this clone. The rearrangement links TRBV28 to TRBJ2-5, with D hard to call. The CDR3 contains 12 residues. The germline CDR1 and CDR2 sequences are MDHEN and SYDVKM. The ends were cut back, 3 bases at V and 13 bases at J, with 15 bases in the middle. DNA for the CDR3: TGTGCCAGCAGTTTGAGGAATGAACGCGGGTACTTC. It is translated as CASSLRNERGYF.

This chain connects TRBV25-1 to TRBJ1-4; 7 nucleotides agree with TRBD1. The CDR3 has 14 residues. CDR1 and CDR2 (germline): MGHDK, SYGVNS. Trimming cost V 4 bases and J 5 bases; bases outside gene matches: 4. DNA for the CDR3: TGTGCCAGCAGTGTGGGGGGACAGAATGAAAAACTGTTTTTT. It encodes CASSVGGQNEKLFF.

This chain joins TRBV7-8 and TRBJ1-3; 7 nucleotides match TRBD1. The CDR3 covers 14 residues. Germline V gene data show CDR1 as SGHVS and CDR2 as FQNEAQ. Unmatched junction bases numbered 8, after V lost 5 bases and J lost 7 bases. Here the CDR3 reads CASSPGTVDNTIYF. In DNA form, the CDR3 reads TGTGCCAGCAGCCCGGGGACAGTGGACAACACCATATATTTT.

The V gene is TRBV5-1, the J gene TRBJ1-1; TRBD1 agrees at 10 bases. Germline-derived CDR1 and CDR2 are SGHRS and YFSETQ. The ends lost 0 bases at V and 6 bases at J; junction bases unmatched: 5. The CDR3 covers 15 residues. This CDR3 reads CASSLGTGGKSEAFF. Written as DNA, the CDR3 is TGCGCCAGCAGCTTGGGGACAGGGGGTAAGTCTGAAGCTTTCTTT.

J is TRBJ2-5 and V is TRBV6-1, with 7 positions matching TRBD1. The CDR3 has 13 amino acids. Germline lookup yields CDR1 MNHNS and CDR2 SASEGT. V lost 6 bases to trimming and J lost 5 bases; unmatched junction nucleotides: 6. The DNA for the CDR3 is TGTGCCAGCAGGGACAGGAGGAAGGAGACCCAGTACTTC. This sequence encodes CASRDRRKETQYF.

J is TRBJ1-1 and V is TRBV5-1; 9 nucleotides match TRBD1. The CDR3 runs to 14 residues. Germline assignment: CDR1 SGHRS and CDR2 YFSETQ. V shed 4 bases, J shed 3 bases, and the junction held 4 bases outside the gene matches. CDR3 coding DNA: TGCGCCAGCAGCCAACGGACAGGGGACACTGAAGCTTTCTTT. This sequence encodes CASSQRTGDTEAFF.

This chain uses TRBV27 with TRBJ1-1; 7 nucleotides line up with TRBD1. V was clipped by 3 bases and J by 3 bases; unmatched bases: 4. The germline V gene encodes CDR1 MNHEY and CDR2 SMNVEV (reference sequence). CDR3 length: 14 residues. CDR3 sequence: CASSLTDRYTEAFF. In DNA form, the CDR3 reads TGTGCCAGCAGTTTGACGGACAGGTACACTGAAGCTTTCTTT.

V usage is TRBV6-1 and J usage is TRBJ2-1, with 11 bases matching TRBD2. This CDR3 is 14 amino acids long. Germline V gene sequence: CDR1 MNHNS, CDR2 SASEGT. V shed 7 bases and J 7 bases; nucleotides not matched to a gene: 6. CDR3 bases: TGTGCCAGCACTGTAGCGGGAGGGAGGAATGAGCAGTTCTTC. This translates into CASTVAGGRNEQFF.

The chain has TRBV28 and TRBJ2-7; D uncertain. CDR1 is MDHEN, CDR2 SYDVKM, per germline. The CDR3 has 14 residues. Trimming removed 2 bases at V and 4 bases at J, with 12 bases between. This CDR3 reads CASSLLPGGYEQYF. DNA of the CDR3: TGTGCCAGCAGTTTACTCCCGGGTGGGTACGAGCAGTACTTC.

The V and J genes are TRBV18 and TRBJ2-2; D might be TRBD1 (5 bases). The CDR3 loop spans 16 amino acids. The germline gives CDR1 KGHSH, CDR2 LQKENI. V dropped 3 bases and J dropped 4 bases, with 15 bases sitting between them. The DNA for the CDR3 is TGTGCCAGCTCACCGGCCAGGGTAGGATCCACCGGGGAGCTGTTTTTT. Translating gives CASSPARVGSTGELFF. Variable domain in full (rest from reference TRBV18 and TRBJ2-2): NAGVMQNPRHLVRRRGQEARLRCSPMKGHSHVYWYRQLPEEGLKFMVYLQKENIIDESGMPKERFSAEFPKEGPSILRIQQVVRGDSAAYFCASSPARVGSTGELFFGEGSRLTVL.

CDR3 in DNA: TGTGCCAGCAGTGTACCGGGACAATCTAATGAAAAACTGTTTTTT. Its translation is CASSVPGQSNEKLFF. This rearrangement joins TRBV28 to TRBJ1-4, with a weak D call TRBD1 (6 bases). This CDR3 has 15 residues. Germline CDR1 is MDHEN and CDR2 is SYDVKM. Trimming pared 5 bases from V and 3 bases from J, leaving 13 bases between.

The chain links TRBV5-4 to TRBJ2-1; the match to TRBD2 covers 8 bases. Germline-derived CDR1 and CDR2 are SGHNT and YYREEE (reference sequence). Trimming took 2 bases from V and 6 from J; bases not matched to a gene: 7. The CDR3 runs to 15 residues. The CDR3: CASSFLTGRVNEQFF. The CDR3 region has the DNA TGTGCCAGCAGCTTCCTAACCGGGAGGGTCAATGAGCAGTTCTTC.

The chain employs TRBV10-1 and TRBJ2-7; 8 bases match TRBD1. Germline V gene sequence: CDR1 WNHNN, CDR2 SYGVQD (reference sequence). The junction had 11 bases not matched to a gene; V was cut back by 4 bases and J by 6 bases. The length of the CDR3 is 15 residues. CDR3 in amino acids: CASSGPGQGASEQYF. The DNA of the CDR3 is TGCGCCAGCAGTGGGCCGGGGCAGGGGGCGTCCGAGCAGTACTTC.

The chain carries TRBV5-6 and TRBJ1-1; tentatively, D is TRBD1 (6 bases). The CDR3 is made up of 15 amino acids. Germline V gives CDR1 SGHDT, CDR2 YYEEEE. V was trimmed by 4 bases and J by 5 bases, leaving 18 bases between them. The CDR3 protein is CASSQDTGRGTEAFF. The CDR3 DNA follows: TGTGCCAGCAGCCAAGATACAGGGAGAGGGACTGAAGCTTTCTTT.

The CDR3 region has the DNA TGTGCCAGCAGTCCGTGGGACAGAGCCTACGAGCAGTACTTC. This translates into CASSPWDRAYEQYF. The V gene is TRBV27, the J gene TRBJ2-7; 7 nucleotides line up with TRBD1. The CDR3 consists of 14 residues. CDR1 MNHEY and CDR2 SMNVEV come from the germline V gene (reference sequence). V gave up 5 bases and J gave up 2 bases; unmatched junction bases: 6.

This chain uses TRBV7-2 with TRBJ1-5, with 10 bases matching TRBD1. This CDR3 comprises 13 residues. Trimming at V came to 3 bases and at J to 7 bases, leaving 0 bases not matched to a gene. Germline CDR1 and CDR2: SGHTA and FQGNSA. In DNA form, the CDR3 reads TGTGCCAGCAGCTTGGGACAGGGGCAGCCCCAGCATTTT. This translates into CASSLGQGQPQHF.

This chain's CDR3 is CASSYYAGRDEQYF. For the CDR3, the DNA is TGTGCCAGCAGTTACTACGCCGGCCGGGACGAGCAGTACTTC. The chain is built from TRBV6-5 and TRBJ2-7; D ambiguous. V was cut by 1 base and J by 5 bases, with 12 bases left in between. Germline CDR1 reads MNHEY; CDR2 reads SVGAGI. This CDR3 has 14 residues.

This clone was picked up one time. The V gene is TRBV15, the J gene TRBJ2-3, with unresolved D. The CDR3 sequence is 16 residues long. The V gene lost 1 base and the J gene lost 2 bases, with 13 bases spanning the gap. Germline CDR1 reads LNHNV; CDR2 reads YYDKDF (reference sequence). The CDR3 DNA follows: TGTGCCACCAGCAGAGCAACCGGTGGAGTCACAGATACGCAGTATTTT. It is translated as CATSRATGGVTDTQYF.